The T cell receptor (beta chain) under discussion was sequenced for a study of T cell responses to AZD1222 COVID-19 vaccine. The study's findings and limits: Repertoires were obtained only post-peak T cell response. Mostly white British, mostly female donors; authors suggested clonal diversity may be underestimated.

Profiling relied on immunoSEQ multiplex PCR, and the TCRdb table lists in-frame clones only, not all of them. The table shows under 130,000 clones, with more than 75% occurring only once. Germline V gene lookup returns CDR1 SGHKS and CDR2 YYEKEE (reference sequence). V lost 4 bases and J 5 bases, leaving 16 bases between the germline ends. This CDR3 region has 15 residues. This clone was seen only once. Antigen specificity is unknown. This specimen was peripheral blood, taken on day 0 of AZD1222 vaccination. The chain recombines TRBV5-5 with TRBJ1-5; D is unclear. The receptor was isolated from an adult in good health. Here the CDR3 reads CASSPWEVPHQPQHF. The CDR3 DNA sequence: TGTGCCAGCAGCCCGTGGGAGGTGCCCCATCAGCCCCAGCATTTT.